This T cell receptor beta chain was found in a study of blood T cell repertoires in COVID-19. For the study at large: The United States, Italy and Spain supplied acute and convalescent COVID-19 samples. The analysed material was cDNA or gDNA that came from T cells, B-cell-depleted T cells, or PBMCs.

The CDR3 runs to 14 residues. Trimming took 3 bases from V and 1 from J, leaving 7 bases between them. CDR1 ENHRY and CDR2 SYGVKD come from the germline V gene. Authors' processing steps: Reference gene primers were amplified, and this amplification served to estimate nucleated cell counts. Repertoires were generated with immunoSEQ multiplex PCR, while TCRdb's copy carries only in-frame clones and drops some. V, J and clone size were drawn from that table, and D and trimming were deduced from the DNA. The sample yields tens of thousands of clones, roughly 80% seen once. The sequencing sample was made of peripheral blood. This chain connects TRBV10-3 to TRBJ1-5, with D unclear. This TCR came from a human donor in a cohort sampled during active or convalescent COVID-19. CDR3 coding DNA: TGTGCCATCAGTGATATGGCAAGCAATCAGCCCCAGCATTTT. It codes for CAISDMASNQPQHF.